This T cell receptor (beta chain) was identified during a study of regulatory T cells in long-lasting Graves disease (dated by TCRdb to 2020 to 2023). For context, the study as a whole: Newly diagnosed Graves' disease patients had taken antithyroid drugs for less than 3 months. Persistent Graves' disease patients were compared with newly diagnosed Graves' disease patients by peripheral blood TCR sequencing and RNA sequencing. The study was conducted in China and was registered as a clinical trial. A total of around 35 samples were covered by TCR sequencing, comprising some 13 persistent and around 20 newly diagnosed Graves' disease patients. Summary of the overall study and its limitations: The study examined only peripheral blood because the primary lesion, thyroid tissue, could not be accessed. Persistent patients shared more public clonotypes among themselves (2,741) than newly diagnosed patients did (approximately 970). Compared with newly diagnosed patients, patients with persistent Graves' disease had lower TCR Shannon entropy and fewer highly expanded clones, which suggests clonal expansion. Only the TCR beta chain was sequenced and analyzed. As a limitation, the authors acknowledged that the small sample size may reduce accuracy. Persistent disease showed preferential use of TRBV28, TRBJ1-2 and TRBJ2-5, whereas newly diagnosed disease favored TRBV20-1 and TRBJ2-1.

The germline V gene encodes CDR1 SGHTA and CDR2 FQGNSA. V gives up 1 base and J gives up 3 bases, and the segment between their germline ends measures 12 bases. The CDR3 contains 15 residues, cysteine and phenylalanine counted. Only the CDR3 region is kept as DNA, spanning 45 bases read in frame from base 1. The library was produced with multiplex PCR. Sequencer: Illumina HiSeq 4000. TCR beta libraries were built with iRepertoire HTBI primers and Arm-PCR amplification of CDR3 regions. Before sequencing, the PCR products went through gel purification. Under the source paper's analysis protocol: Gene usage analysis of CDR3 amino acid clonotypes relied on the 55 to 80 TRBV and about 15 TRBJ segments identified across samples. Filtered high-quality paired reads were merged into contigs using COPE and FqMerger. BLAST was used to align contigs to IMGT TRBV, TRBD and TRBJ reference genes, with CDR3 defined following IMGT. Any clonotype with a frequency above 0.1% was counted as a highly expanded clone. Repertoire diversity was measured by Shannon entropy, and V-J evenness by the Gini coefficient. Clonotypes shared by more than one individual were considered public. The public reads were quality trimmed at Q25 with fastp and then assembled into clones with MiXCR by TCRdb, keeping productive beta chains. Rows with a matching CDR3 protein are joined into one entry that keeps the most common DNA and genes. The authors' filters were not applied to this entry. This sample is represented by roughly 320,000 distinct CDR3 sequences; 16% of them were singletons. The top ten clones comprise approximately 30% of the sample.

The time point label here, explained by the study, means: newly diagnosed GD, antithyroid drugs for less than 3 months. For both TCR sequencing and RNA sequencing, RNA was extracted from PBMCs in TRIzol. Graves' disease was diagnosed according to American Thyroid Association guidelines. Recruitment of patients was carried out at an endocrinology department in Xi'an, China. Each patient gave about 8.1 milliliters of peripheral blood, collected in an EDTA anticoagulant tube. Ficoll Paque Plus density gradient separation was used to isolate PBMCs, and no additional T cell sorting was done. An Agilent 2100 Bioanalyzer and agarose gel were used to assess RNA quality, and a NanoDrop 2000 was used to measure RNA concentration. As to this clonotype: Which antigen it targets is not known. Per-base qualities were not stored, and no clone one base away is much larger.

These data were also reused for a study on T cells in Graves' hyperthyroidism and ophthalmopathy. The second study, in turn, reports: A patient counted as having stable Graves' hyperthyroidism if no progression to ophthalmopathy occurred over 18 months of follow-up. Hyperthyroidism patients were aged 18 to 65 years and newly diagnosed, with disease duration of less than 2 months. The study excluded patients with uncontrolled infections, other autoimmune diseases, pregnancy or lactation. Diagnoses were based on clinical symptoms, serum thyroxine and TRAb, thyroid ultrasound and orbital computed tomography. The TCR CDR3 was subjected to a first round of RT-PCR using the HTBI primer set and the Qiagen OneStep RT-PCR kit. Blood samples also contained most of the expanded thyroid clonotypes (frequency above 0.001), which suggests that blood repertoires may reflect thyroid immune responses. Ophthalmopathy was separated from stable hyperthyroidism by a 13 V-J signature model, with approximately 89% sensitivity and just over 81% specificity obtained in cross-validation and 80%/75% obtained in testing. In validation, progression to ophthalmopathy was predicted by the model with roughly 71% sensitivity and just over 72% specificity, a median of approximately 6.5 months before onset. To identify TCR V-J signatures that set the groups apart, the researchers used a discovery cohort of 90 to 100 patients, made up of approximately 43 with Graves' ophthalmopathy and about 60 with stable Graves' hyperthyroidism. Prospective prediction of ophthalmopathy was tested in an independent validation cohort consisting of under 20 hyperthyroidism patients and some 15 patients who later progressed to ophthalmopathy. The 100 discovery patients were randomly split 7:3 into training and test sets. Thyroid tissue and blood T-cell repertoires from six Graves' hyperthyroidism patients were also compared in the study. After sampling, hyperthyroidism patients received methimazole starting at 30 mg daily, and ophthalmopathy patients received high-dose intravenous methylprednisolone. The libraries were constructed in a second round of multiplex PCR and then size-selected and purified. The libraries were sequenced on an Illumina HiSeq2000 using paired-end 100 bp reads. SOAPnuke was used to process the raw data, throwing out any read that contained adapters or uncalled bases, had a mean Phred below 15, or lacked an exact constant-primer or identifier match. COPE v1.2.5 was used to merge the high-quality paired reads, and each unique nucleotide sequence was defined as a clonotype. Clonotypes were aligned to IMGT TRBV, TRBD and TRBJ reference segments using MiTCR v1.1. Only V-J combinations with frequency above 0.0001, covering approximately 99% of repertoires, were analysed. A TCS score was defined as the ratio between F50 (clonal expansion) and ExV (chaos), using BLOSUM62-based TCRdist between CDR3 peptides within each V-J. Welch's t-statistics and random forest reduced some 510 V-J features to around 14, which were used in a naive Bayes classifier (R e1071). No statistical method was used to fix the sample size in advance, and group allocation was not hidden from the investigators. TCR Vbeta CDR3 sequencing of fewer than 150 peripheral blood samples (over 40 ophthalmopathy, roughly 74 hyperthyroidism and roughly 17 progressor patients) is reported in the paper.

The receptor was derived from a man aged 40-50 years with Graves disease. Donor details come from another sample of the same person, matched by shared clones. Specimen: peripheral blood mononuclear cells (PBMCs), collected at new diagnosis, from a patient treated with antithyroid drugs. This receptor chain uses TRBV7-2 and TRBJ1-1; a weak D assignment points to TRBD1 (5 bases agree). The CDR3 region reads CASSLDLGLDTEAFF. The DNA is TGTGCCAGCAGCTTAGATTTGGGGCTTGACACTGAAGCTTTCTTT.